This T cell receptor (beta chain) came from a study of CD8+ T cells in alopecia areata. General study findings and limits: Because one nonresponder was included, the link of baseline CD8+ expansion to response is considered uncertain. Higher clonality and more expanded CD8+ clones appeared in lesional than normal scalp.

Turning to this clone: Its antigen is not known.

The CDR3 runs 16 residues. With 2 bases clipped from V and 6 bases from J, the junction kept 10 bases outside the gene matches. Germline V gene lookup returns CDR1 SGDLS and CDR2 YYNGEE. The treatment: oral pan-JAK inhibitor, 5-10 mg twice daily. Isolated RNA was reverse transcribed into cDNA used as the sequencing template. TCRdb's table, derived via immunoSEQ multiplex PCR, lists solely in-frame clones and lacks some. The sample has 130,000 or so clones; over 60% are singletons. This sequence originates from a human donor with alopecia areata. Sequencing was performed on CD4+ T cells sorted from blood, taken at week 4, from a patient treated with tofacitinib. This chain connects TRBV9 to TRBJ2-1, with 8 bases that match TRBD2. The CDR3 DNA sequence: TGTGCCAGCAGCGTGGGACCGGGACTAGTAAGCAATGAGCAGTTCTTC. Translated: CASSVGPGLVSNEQFF.